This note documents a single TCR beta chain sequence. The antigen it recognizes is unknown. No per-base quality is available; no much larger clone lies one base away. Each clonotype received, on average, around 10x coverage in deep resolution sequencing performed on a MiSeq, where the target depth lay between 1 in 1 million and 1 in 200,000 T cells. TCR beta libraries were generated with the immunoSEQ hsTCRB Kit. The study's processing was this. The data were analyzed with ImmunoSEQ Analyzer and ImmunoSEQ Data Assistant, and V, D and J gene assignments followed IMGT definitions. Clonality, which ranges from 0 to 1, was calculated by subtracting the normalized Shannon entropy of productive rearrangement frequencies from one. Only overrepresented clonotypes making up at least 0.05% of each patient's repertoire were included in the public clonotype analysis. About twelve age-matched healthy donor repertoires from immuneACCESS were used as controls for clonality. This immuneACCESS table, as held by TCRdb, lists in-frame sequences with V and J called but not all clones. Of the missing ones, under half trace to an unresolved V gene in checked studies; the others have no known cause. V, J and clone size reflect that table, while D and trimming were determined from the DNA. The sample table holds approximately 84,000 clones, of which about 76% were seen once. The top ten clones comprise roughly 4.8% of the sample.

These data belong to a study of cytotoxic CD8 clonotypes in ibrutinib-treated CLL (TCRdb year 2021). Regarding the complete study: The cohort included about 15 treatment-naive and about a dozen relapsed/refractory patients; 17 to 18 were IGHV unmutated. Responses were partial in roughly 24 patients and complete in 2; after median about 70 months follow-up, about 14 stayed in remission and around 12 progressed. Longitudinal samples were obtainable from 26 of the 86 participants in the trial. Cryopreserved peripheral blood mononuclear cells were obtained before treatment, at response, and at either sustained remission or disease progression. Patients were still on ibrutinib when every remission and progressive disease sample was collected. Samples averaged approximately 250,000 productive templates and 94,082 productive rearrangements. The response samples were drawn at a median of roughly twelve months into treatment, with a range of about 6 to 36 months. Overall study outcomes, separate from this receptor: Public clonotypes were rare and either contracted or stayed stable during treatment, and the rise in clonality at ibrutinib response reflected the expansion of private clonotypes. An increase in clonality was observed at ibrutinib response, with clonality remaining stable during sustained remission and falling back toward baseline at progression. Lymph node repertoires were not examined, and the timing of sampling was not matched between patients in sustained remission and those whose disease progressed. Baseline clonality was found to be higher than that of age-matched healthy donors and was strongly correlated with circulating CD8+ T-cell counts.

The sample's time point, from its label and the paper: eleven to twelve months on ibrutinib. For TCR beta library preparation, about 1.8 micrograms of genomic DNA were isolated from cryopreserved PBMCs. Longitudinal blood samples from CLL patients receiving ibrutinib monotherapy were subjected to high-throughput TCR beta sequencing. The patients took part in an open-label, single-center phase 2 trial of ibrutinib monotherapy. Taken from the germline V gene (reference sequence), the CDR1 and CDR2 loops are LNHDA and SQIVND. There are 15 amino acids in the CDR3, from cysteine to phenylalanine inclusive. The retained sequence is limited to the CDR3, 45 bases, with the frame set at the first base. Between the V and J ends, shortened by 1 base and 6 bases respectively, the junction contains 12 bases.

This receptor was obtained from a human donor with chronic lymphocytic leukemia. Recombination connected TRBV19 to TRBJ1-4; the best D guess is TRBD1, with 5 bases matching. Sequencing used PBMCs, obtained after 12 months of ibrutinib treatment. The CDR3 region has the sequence CASSIGGGTHEKLFF. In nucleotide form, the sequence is TGTGCCAGTAGTATAGGCGGGGGGACCCATGAAAAACTGTTTTTT.